The clone carrying this T cell receptor beta chain was seen just once. Its target is not known. Treatment: around 19 received Ad26.COV2.S at low or high dose, single or two shots; several received placebo; per-sample allocation not given. It was on day 63 after the first vaccine or placebo injection that samples were taken. The shot given was an Ad26 vector that makes Wuhan-strain SARS-CoV-2 spike. This entry belongs to a study of Ad26.COV2.S vaccination and SARS-CoV-2 variants. Data came from immunoSEQ multiplex PCR; TCRdb stores just in-frame clones and leaves some out. The sample consists of about 480,000 clones, 70% to 90% of them appearing once. Study-level findings and limits: Placebo and vaccine recipients had non-spike TCR breadth that was similar. Overall T cell responses may have been underestimated by the analyses of TCR breadth and depth.

The germline gives CDR1 MDHEN, CDR2 SYDVKM. V was clipped by 7 bases and J by 0 bases, with 6 bases between them. The CDR3 is 12 amino acids. The clonotype was recovered from a person between 18 and 65 years old who received the Ad26.COV2.S COVID-19 vaccine or a placebo. V and J are TRBV28 and TRBJ1-1, with D unclear. Sequenced here: peripheral blood, sampled in a trial of Ad26.COV2.S vaccine versus placebo. CDR3 in amino acids: CASTSLNTEAFF. The CDR3, as DNA: TGTGCCAGCACCTCCTTGAACACTGAAGCTTTCTTT.